Listed below are T cell receptor beta chains from one sample, sequenced in a study of blood T cell repertoires in COVID-19. Profiled with immunoSEQ multiplex PCR; TCRdb holds only in-frame clones, not every one. The sample lists approximately 30,000 clones, roughly 93% occurring once. The specimen was peripheral blood. Receptor source: a human donor in a cohort sampled during active COVID-19. CDR3s include the opening cysteine and the closing phenylalanine or tryptophan. The order of the fields is V gene, J gene, D gene, clone size, CDR3 DNA, CDR3 protein. The D gene is left open where the match is weak. For some rows the clone size is stated as once, few or many, or as a class when expanded; others skip it.

V: TRBV2
J: TRBJ2-7
D: .
size: .
DNA: TGTGCCAGCAACCCTGGAGGAGTCTACGAGCAGTACTTC
CDR3: CASNPGGVYEQYF

V: TRBV9
J: TRBJ2-2
D: .
size: .
DNA: TGTGCCAGCAGCGTAGGAGGAGACACCGGGGAGCTGTTTTTT
CDR3: CASSVGGDTGELFF

V: TRBV27
J: TRBJ2-2
D: .
size: .
DNA: TGTGCCAGCAGTTCGGCCCGACAGTTCCGCAACACCGGGGAGCTGTTTTTT
CDR3: CASSSARQFRNTGELFF

V: TRBV18
J: TRBJ1-6
D: TRBD1
size: .
DNA: TGTGCCAGCTCACCAGAGACAGGGGCACGCTCCTATAATTCACCCCTCCACTTT
CDR3: CASSPETGARSYNSPLHF

V: TRBV14
J: TRBJ2-7
D: .
size: .
DNA: TGTGCCAGCAGCCAAGGGGGGAGGACACTCCGCTACTACGAGCAGTACTTC
CDR3: CASSQGGRTLRYYEQYF

V: TRBV24-1
J: TRBJ2-5
D: TRBD1
size: .
DNA: TGTGCCACCAGTGACCCGGGACAGGGCGAGGAGACCCAGTACTTC
CDR3: CATSDPGQGEETQYF

V: TRBV10-3
J: TRBJ2-1
D: .
size: .
DNA: TGTGCCATCAGCCAGGGAAATGAGCAGTTCTTC
CDR3: CAISQGNEQFF

V: TRBV6-4
J: TRBJ2-1
D: TRBD1
size: .
DNA: TGTGCCAGCAGGCCCGACAGGGCCAGTATAGGCAATGAGCAGTTCTTC
CDR3: CASRPDRASIGNEQFF

V: TRBV5-4
J: TRBJ2-7
D: .
size: .
DNA: TGTGCCAGCAGCTTGCAGGCAGGTTCCTACGAGCAGTACTTC
CDR3: CASSLQAGSYEQYF

V: TRBV28
J: TRBJ1-6
D: TRBD1
size: .
DNA: TGTGCCAGCACGACCATCGGACAGGGGGACGGGGCCCTCCACTTT
CDR3: CASTTIGQGDGALHF

V: TRBV11-2
J: TRBJ1-2
D: .
size: .
DNA: TGTGCCAGCAGCTCCTTAAGGGGCCGTAACTATGGCTACACCTTC
CDR3: CASSSLRGRNYGYTF

V: TRBV12-3/TRBV12-4
J: TRBJ1-6
D: .
size: .
DNA: TGTGCCAGCAGTTTGTATGATAATTCACCCCTCCACTTT
CDR3: CASSLYDNSPLHF

V: TRBV5-1
J: TRBJ2-7
D: TRBD1
size: .
DNA: TGCGCCAGCAGCTCCGGGACAGGGTGGGGCGAGCAGTACTTC
CDR3: CASSSGTGWGEQYF

V: TRBV7-6
J: TRBJ1-1
D: TRBD1
size: .
DNA: TGTGCCAGCGTCCCGACAGGGGGAAACACTGAAGCTTTCTTT
CDR3: CASVPTGGNTEAFF

V: TRBV7-2
J: TRBJ2-7
D: TRBD1
size: once
DNA: TGTGCCAGCAGCTTAGTGGCAGGGGGCTCCTACGAGCAGTACTTC
CDR3: CASSLVAGGSYEQYF

V: TRBV12-5
J: TRBJ2-1
D: .
size: once
DNA: TGTGCTAGTGGTTTGGTAATTGGAGGGATAGGTCTTAATGAGCAGTTCTTC
CDR3: CASGLVIGGIGLNEQFF

V: TRBV5-4
J: TRBJ1-2
D: .
size: .
DNA: TGTGCCAGCAGTAGAACGGGGAACTATGGCTACACCTTC
CDR3: CASSRTGNYGYTF

V: TRBV25-1
J: TRBJ2-1
D: TRBD2
size: .
DNA: TGTGCCAGCAGTGTCCATCCGGGACTACTCTACAATGAGCAGTTCTTC
CDR3: CASSVHPGLLYNEQFF

V: TRBV30
J: TRBJ1-1
D: .
size: .
DNA: TGTGCCTGGGAAAGGAACGGAGACACTGAAGCTTTCTTT
CDR3: CAWERNGDTEAFF

V: TRBV2
J: TRBJ2-2
D: .
size: .
DNA: TGTGCCAGCAGTGGAGGGACTCACCACACCGGGGAGCTGTTTTTT
CDR3: CASSGGTHHTGELFF

V: TRBV7-8
J: TRBJ1-1
D: .
size: .
DNA: TGTGCCAGCAGCACCCAATCATGGGGCTGGAAGAACACTGAAGCTTTCTTT
CDR3: CASSTQSWGWKNTEAFF

V: TRBV9
J: TRBJ2-1
D: TRBD2
size: once
DNA: TGTGCCAGCAGCGCCCCTAGCGGGAGGGCCGTCAATGAGCAGTTCTTC
CDR3: CASSAPSGRAVNEQFF

V: TRBV7-9
J: TRBJ2-1
D: TRBD2
size: .
DNA: TGTGCCAGCAGCTTTTTTAGCGGGAACAATGAGCAGTTCTTC
CDR3: CASSFFSGNNEQFF

V: TRBV29-1
J: TRBJ1-1
D: .
size: .
DNA: TGCAGCGGGGGGGAGGACACTGAAGCTTTCTTT
CDR3: CSGGEDTEAFF

V: TRBV7-8
J: TRBJ2-3
D: TRBD1
size: .
DNA: TGTGCCAGCAGCTCCCCAGGGGGTCGCACAGATACGCAGTATTTT
CDR3: CASSSPGGRTDTQYF

V: TRBV19
J: TRBJ1-1
D: .
size: .
DNA: TGTGCCAGTAGTACCACTCCTATAGCGGGCCTGAACACTGAAGCTTTCTTT
CDR3: CASSTTPIAGLNTEAFF

V: TRBV28
J: TRBJ2-5
D: .
size: once
DNA: TGTGCCAGCACCACTCTCCGGGAGACCCAGTACTTC
CDR3: CASTTLRETQYF

V: TRBV2
J: TRBJ2-2
D: TRBD1
size: .
DNA: TGTGCCAGCAGCCCTGACAGGGACCACACCGGGGAGCTGTTTTTT
CDR3: CASSPDRDHTGELFF

V: TRBV30
J: TRBJ1-2
D: .
size: .
DNA: TGTGCCTGGAGCATAGACGGGCAGGGCCCACTTGGCTACACCTTC
CDR3: CAWSIDGQGPLGYTF

V: TRBV4-1
J: TRBJ1-2
D: .
size: .
DNA: TGCGCCAGCAGCCAAGGGACAGCTAAGGTTGGCTACACCTTC
CDR3: CASSQGTAKVGYTF

V: TRBV28
J: TRBJ2-1
D: TRBD2
size: .
DNA: TGTGCCAGCAGTTTTAGCGGGGGGGCAGGGAATGAGCAGTTCTTC
CDR3: CASSFSGGAGNEQFF

V: TRBV6-6
J: TRBJ1-2
D: .
size: .
DNA: TGTGCCAGCAGCCCTGAGCTAGCCCCCTATCGCTACACCTTC
CDR3: CASSPELAPYRYTF

V: TRBV11-2
J: TRBJ2-1
D: TRBD2
size: .
DNA: TGTGCCAGCAGCTTACTTGCGGGGGATAACTACAATGAGCAGTTCTTC
CDR3: CASSLLAGDNYNEQFF

V: TRBV30
J: TRBJ2-5
D: TRBD2
size: .
DNA: TGTGCCTCGTCGGCGGGGGGGCTAGAGACCCAGTACTTC
CDR3: CASSAGGLETQYF

V: TRBV7-9
J: TRBJ2-2
D: TRBD1
size: .
DNA: TGTGCCAGCAGCTCTACAGGGGGCGAGGTTGGGGAGCTGTTTTTT
CDR3: CASSSTGGEVGELFF

V: TRBV27
J: TRBJ2-1
D: TRBD2
size: .
DNA: TGTGCCAGCAGTTCCCAACTAGCGGGAGGGCTAGGGGAGCAGTTCTTC
CDR3: CASSSQLAGGLGEQFF

V: TRBV6-5
J: TRBJ1-5
D: TRBD1
size: .
DNA: TGTGCCAGCACGGACAGGGACAATCAGCCCCAGCATTTT
CDR3: CASTDRDNQPQHF

V: TRBV11-2
J: TRBJ2-7
D: .
size: few
DNA: TGTGCCAGCAGCCGGGGGGCCAGCTCCTACGAGCAGTACTTC
CDR3: CASSRGASSYEQYF

V: TRBV7-9
J: TRBJ2-1
D: .
size: .
DNA: TGTGCCAGCAGCACCCCGGGGCTAGCGCTTCAGGTGGGTGAGCAGTTCTTC
CDR3: CASSTPGLALQVGEQFF

V: TRBV4-1
J: TRBJ1-2
D: .
size: .
DNA: TGCGCCAGCAGCCAACAACAGGGAGTGCTTAACTATGGCTACACCTTC
CDR3: CASSQQQGVLNYGYTF

V: TRBV11-2
J: TRBJ1-1
D: TRBD1
size: .
DNA: TGTGCCAGCAGCTTAGGGCGGGGACAGGGTATGAGGACCACTGAAGCTTTCTTT
CDR3: CASSLGRGQGMRTTEAFF

V: TRBV7-6
J: TRBJ1-5
D: .
size: .
DNA: TGTGCCAGCAGCTCCGGGCCTACAAGGGGTCAGCCCCAGCATTTT
CDR3: CASSSGPTRGQPQHF

V: TRBV25-1
J: TRBJ1-6
D: TRBD1
size: .
DNA: TGTGCCAGCAGAGAACAGGGGCTCAATTCACCCCTCCACTTT
CDR3: CASREQGLNSPLHF

V: TRBV5-1
J: TRBJ2-7
D: .
size: once
DNA: TGCGCCAGCAGCTTGGTACAGGGCAGTTCCTACGAGCAGTACTTC
CDR3: CASSLVQGSSYEQYF

V: TRBV2
J: TRBJ1-6
D: .
size: .
DNA: TGTGCCAGCAGTGTACTCCAACCCCTCCACTTT
CDR3: CASSVLQPLHF

V: TRBV18
J: TRBJ1-2
D: .
size: .
DNA: TGTGCCAGCTCACCGCGGACAGTTTCTAACTATGGCTACACCTTC
CDR3: CASSPRTVSNYGYTF

V: TRBV27
J: TRBJ2-5
D: TRBD2
size: .
DNA: TGTGCCAGCAGTTCCAAGACTAGCTTAGTGGAGACCCAGTACTTC
CDR3: CASSSKTSLVETQYF

V: TRBV4-1
J: TRBJ2-1
D: .
size: .
DNA: TGCGCCAGCAGCAGGAGCGCTCCGAGCTCCTACAATGAGCAGTTCTTC
CDR3: CASSRSAPSSYNEQFF

V: TRBV12-5
J: TRBJ2-3
D: .
size: .
DNA: TGTGCTAGTGGACCAGGGGATGACACAGATACGCAGTATTTT
CDR3: CASGPGDDTDTQYF

V: TRBV11-3
J: TRBJ2-3
D: TRBD2
size: .
DNA: TGTGCCAGCAGCTCCCCTGGACTAGCGGGGACCACAGATACGCAGTATTTT
CDR3: CASSSPGLAGTTDTQYF

V: TRBV19
J: TRBJ2-3
D: TRBD1
size: .
DNA: TGTGCCAGTAGTATTTTGAGTAGGACAGGGGACACAGATACGCAGTATTTT
CDR3: CASSILSRTGDTDTQYF

V: TRBV27
J: TRBJ2-1
D: .
size: .
DNA: TGTGCCAGCAGCCGCGACTCGCTCAATGAGCAGTTCTTC
CDR3: CASSRDSLNEQFF

V: TRBV19
J: TRBJ2-7
D: TRBD1
size: few
DNA: TGTGCCAGTAGTACACTACGAAAGACAGGGAGAAGGGACGAGCAGTACTTC
CDR3: CASSTLRKTGRRDEQYF

V: TRBV28
J: TRBJ1-2
D: TRBD1
size: few
DNA: TGTGCCAGCAGTCGGACAGGATTTTATGGCTACACCTTC
CDR3: CASSRTGFYGYTF

V: TRBV2
J: TRBJ2-7
D: TRBD1
size: .
DNA: TGTGCCAGCAGTCCAGAGGGGACAGGGGGCGCAGAGTACGAGCAGTACTTC
CDR3: CASSPEGTGGAEYEQYF